These T cell receptor beta chains were read from a single sample in a study of blood T cell repertoires in COVID-19. Profiled with immunoSEQ multiplex PCR; TCRdb holds only in-frame clones, not every one. The sample lists about 68,000 clones, roughly 85% occurring once. The sequencing input was peripheral blood. These receptors all stem from a man under 40 with acute or convalescent COVID-19. The CDR3 runs from the conserved cysteine through the conserved F or W. Each record gives: J gene, clone size, V gene, D gene, CDR3 protein, CDR3 DNA. A D gene is named only where the DNA matches it firmly. The size of a clone is reported for some rows only, either as once, few or many, or as a class for expanded clones.

TRBJ2-3	NA	TRBV11-2	NA	CASSFVSGHPTDTQYF	TGTGCCAGCAGCTTCGTATCGGGACACCCCACAGATACGCAGTATTTT
TRBJ2-7	NA	TRBV2	TRBD1	CASSERVTGAGEQYF	TGTGCCAGCAGCGAGCGTGTGACAGGGGCGGGTGAGCAGTACTTC
TRBJ2-5	NA	TRBV28	NA	CASSLRGPETQYF	TGTGCCAGCAGTTTACGTGGGCCGGAGACCCAGTACTTC
TRBJ1-1	few	TRBV7-9	TRBD1	CASSFKGAEAFF	TGTGCCAGCAGCTTTAAGGGGGCGGAAGCTTTCTTT
TRBJ2-7	NA	TRBV2	TRBD2	CASSDSGGPYEQYF	TGTGCCAGCAGTGATAGCGGGGGGCCCTACGAGCAGTACTTC
TRBJ2-1	NA	TRBV5-1	TRBD1	CASSGQVGEQFF	TGCGCCAGCTCTGGACAGGTGGGTGAGCAGTTCTTC
TRBJ1-1	NA	TRBV5-1	NA	CASSVTGSEAFF	TGCGCCAGCAGCGTAACAGGGTCTGAAGCTTTCTTT
TRBJ1-2	NA	TRBV4-3	TRBD1	CASSQVGQGVGGYTF	TGCGCCAGCAGCCAAGTAGGACAGGGGGTCGGGGGCTACACCTTC
TRBJ1-4	NA	TRBV6-5	TRBD1	CASSYTGVVANEKLFF	TGTGCCAGCAGTTACACAGGGGTAGTGGCTAATGAAAAACTGTTTTTT
TRBJ1-4	NA	TRBV10-3	TRBD1	CAISESGGEKLFF	TGTGCCATCAGTGAGTCAGGGGGCGAAAAACTGTTTTTT
TRBJ1-1	NA	TRBV9	TRBD1	CASSATRTGTEAFF	TGTGCCAGCAGCGCCACGAGGACAGGGACTGAAGCTTTCTTT
TRBJ2-3	NA	TRBV7-2	TRBD1	CASSLGTGIDTQYF	TGTGCCAGCAGCTTGGGGACAGGTATAGATACGCAGTATTTT
TRBJ2-1	NA	TRBV18	NA	CASSPPPQGSEQFF	TGTGCCAGCTCACCCCCCCCACAGGGTAGTGAGCAGTTCTTC
TRBJ2-1	NA	TRBV19	TRBD2	CSSSGRAGDEQFF	TGCAGTTCTAGCGGGAGGGCCGGAGATGAGCAGTTCTTC
TRBJ2-1	NA	TRBV18	TRBD1	CASSPQGAVAVRLEQFF	TGTGCCAGCTCACCTCAGGGGGCGGTGGCGGTTCGTCTTGAGCAGTTCTTC
TRBJ2-3	NA	TRBV2	NA	CASSPTSTDTQYF	TGTGCCAGCAGTCCTACTAGCACAGATACGCAGTATTTT
TRBJ2-2	NA	TRBV6-6	NA	CASRRALITECVEVQTLFGELFF	TGTGCCAGCCGTCGTGCCCTCATCACGGAGTGTGTGGAGGTCCAGACGTTGTTCGGGGAGCTGTTTTTT
TRBJ2-7	NA	TRBV6-6	NA	CASSYTLSSYEQYF	TGTGCCAGCAGTTACACCCTGAGCTCCTACGAGCAGTACTTC
TRBJ2-3	NA	TRBV23-1	NA	CASSPADTQYF	TGCGCCAGCAGCCCGGCAGATACGCAGTATTTT
TRBJ1-5	NA	TRBV6-4	NA	CASSDDRYSNQPQHF	TGTGCCAGCAGTGACGACAGGTATAGCAATCAGCCCCAGCATTTT
TRBJ2-7	NA	TRBV4-2	TRBD1	CASSQETGTGSSYEQYF	TGTGCCAGCAGCCAAGAAACCGGGACAGGGAGCTCCTACGAGCAGTACTTC
TRBJ2-1	NA	TRBV6-4	TRBD2	CASSDLGRTNYNEQFF	TGTGCCAGCAGCGACCTCGGGAGGACCAATTACAATGAGCAGTTCTTC
TRBJ2-1	NA	TRBV15	NA	CATSVRVGNEQFF	TGTGCCACCAGCGTCAGGGTAGGCAATGAGCAGTTCTTC